One sample yielded the 5 T cell receptor beta chains listed below, sequenced in a study of blood T cell repertoires in COVID-19. Sequencing used immunoSEQ multiplex PCR; TCRdb keeps in-frame clones, though not all of them. The table shows about 270,000 clones, with about 80% occurring only once. Sequencing used peripheral blood. The origin of the receptors is a woman in her fifties or sixties who had recovered from COVID-19.

J is TRBJ2-4 and V is TRBV6-5, with D uncertain. V was clipped by 5 bases and J by 0 bases, with 8 bases between them. Germline CDR1 reads MNHEY; CDR2 reads SVGAGI. This CDR3 is 14 amino acids long. Written as DNA, the CDR3 is TGTGCCAGCAGTCCCTCCCCAGCCAAAAACATTCAGTACTTC. Protein: CASSPSPAKNIQYF.

The V gene is TRBV6-1, the J gene TRBJ1-2; 9 positions agree with TRBD1. Germline loops: CDR1 MNHNS, CDR2 SASEGT. The V gene end was trimmed by 8 bases and the J gene end by 2 bases; junction bases not matched to a gene: 9. This CDR3 spans 15 amino acids. Here the CDR3 DNA reads TGTGCCAGCGCCGCTGGGGGGACAGGGAACTATGGCTACACCTTC. Encoded protein: CASAAGGTGNYGYTF.

The chain carries TRBV4-1 and TRBJ2-7; weak D call: TRBD1 (6 bases). CDR3 size: 16 residues. Germline V gene lookup returns CDR1 MGHRA and CDR2 YSYEKL. Trimming removed 0 bases from V and 4 bases from J, with 16 bases in between. In nucleotides, the CDR3 is TGCGCCAGCAGCCAAGATGGACAGCCCCCGGGATACGAGCAGTACTTC. This gives the protein CASSQDGQPPGYEQYF.

V is TRBV7-2 and J is TRBJ2-7, with TRBD1 as a possible D gene (6 bases). Trimming removed 2 bases from V and 3 bases from J, with 14 bases in between. The CDR3 has 15 residues. Germline V gives CDR1 SGHTA, CDR2 FQGNSA. The CDR3 reads CASSLWSGAFYEQYF. The CDR3 DNA reads as TGTGCCAGCAGCTTATGGTCAGGGGCCTTCTACGAGCAGTACTTC.

The chain has TRBV24-1 and TRBJ2-2; 8 positions match TRBD2. The CDR3 extends over 18 amino acids. Germline trimming cut 0 bases from V and 4 bases from J; bases unmatched to any gene: 9. CDR1 KGHDR and CDR2 SFDVKD come from the germline V gene. CDR3 protein: CATSDLPGRGGITGELFF. For the CDR3, the DNA is TGTGCCACCAGTGATTTGCCGGGCCGGGGGGGCATCACCGGGGAGCTGTTTTTT.